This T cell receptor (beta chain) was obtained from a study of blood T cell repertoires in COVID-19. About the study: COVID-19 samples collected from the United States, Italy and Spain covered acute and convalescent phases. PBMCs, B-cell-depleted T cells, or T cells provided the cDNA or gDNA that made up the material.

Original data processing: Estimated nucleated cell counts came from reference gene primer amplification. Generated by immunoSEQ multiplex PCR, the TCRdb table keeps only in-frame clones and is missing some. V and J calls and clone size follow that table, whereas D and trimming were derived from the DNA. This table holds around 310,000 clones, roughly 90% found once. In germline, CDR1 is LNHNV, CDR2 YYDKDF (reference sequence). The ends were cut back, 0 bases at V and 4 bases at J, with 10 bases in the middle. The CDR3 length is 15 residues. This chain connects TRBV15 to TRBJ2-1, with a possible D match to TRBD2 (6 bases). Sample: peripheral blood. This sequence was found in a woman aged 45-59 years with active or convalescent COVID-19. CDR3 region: CATSRELALYNEQFF. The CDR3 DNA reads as TGTGCCACCAGCAGAGAACTAGCTCTATACAATGAGCAGTTCTTC. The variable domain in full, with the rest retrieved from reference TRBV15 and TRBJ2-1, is DAMVIQNPRYQVTQFGKPVTLSCSQTLNHNVMYWYQQKSSQAPKLLFHYYDKDFNNEADTPDNFQSRRPNTSFCFLDIRSPGLGDTAMYLCATSRELALYNEQFFGPGTRLTVL.